Below, 18 T cell receptor beta chains from the same sample are listed, as sequenced in a study of response to subunit inactivated influenza vaccine. TCRdb fed the RT-PCR reads into MiXCR, producing one record per CDR3 protein. Seen here are 750,000 to 850,000 distinct CDR3 sequences, under 20% observed once, and the top ten hold approximately 10%. The specimen was PBMCs from blood, collected roughly 5 days after vaccination. The receptors originated from a man aged 50 or older who received an inactivated influenza vaccine.

The chain employs TRBV28 and TRBJ2-5; a weak D match, TRBD1 (5 bases). From germline, CDR1 is MDHEN and CDR2 SYDVKM. The CDR3 is 15 amino acids. The V gene lost 6 bases and the J gene lost 9 bases, with 23 bases spanning the gap. The CDR3 spells CASSYDWGTGGAQYF. As DNA, the CDR3 is TGTGCCAGCAGCTATGACTGGGGCACAGGTGGGGCCCAGTACTTC.

This clonotype was observed at least ten times. The chain carries TRBV29-1 and TRBJ1-1; the D is unclear. The CDR3 has 12 residues. Trimming removed 5 bases at V and 1 base at J, with 8 bases between. Germline V gene sequence: CDR1 SQVTM, CDR2 ANQGSEA. CDR3 in DNA: TGCAGCGTTCTACCGGAGAACACTGAAGCTTTCTTT. It encodes CSVLPENTEAFF.

The chain employs TRBV28 and TRBJ2-1; TRBD2 might be the D (7 bases). Germline V lookup: CDR1 MDHEN, CDR2 SYDVKM. CDR3 length: 15 amino acids. The V end lost 6 bases, the J end lost 7 bases, and 19 bases lay between the germline ends. In DNA, the CDR3 is TGTGCCAGCAGCCCGAACGGGGGGCCAAGGAATGAGCAGTTCTTC. Its protein product is CASSPNGGPRNEQFF.

The chain employs TRBV12-3 or TRBV12-4 and TRBJ1-5, with 7 bases matching TRBD1. CDR3 length: 14 residues. The V segment lost 5 bases and the J segment 4 bases; nucleotides outside the gene matches: 5. In nucleotides, the CDR3 is TGTGCCAGCAGTCAAGACAGGGTAAATCAGCCCCAGCATTTT. Translating gives CASSQDRVNQPQHF.

The chain joins TRBV6-1 to TRBJ2-7; the D gene is possibly TRBD1 (6 bases). V lost 6 bases and J 2 bases, leaving 17 bases between the germline ends. The CDR3 spans 15 residues. The germline CDR1 and CDR2 sequences are MNHNS and SASEGT. The DNA of the CDR3 is TGTGCCAGCAGCTCCGGACAGACTATTACCTACGAGCAGTACTTC. Protein: CASSSGQTITYEQYF.

This clonotype was observed a few times. This CDR3 is CASSLRAATDTQYF. The CDR3 bases are TGTGCCAGCAGTCTCCGGGCTGCGACAGATACGCAGTATTTT. The chain is built from TRBV6-1 and TRBJ2-3; D gene ambiguous. CDR3 size: 14 residues. The germline V gene encodes CDR1 MNHNS and CDR2 SASEGT. The ends were cut back, 5 bases at V and 3 bases at J, with 12 bases in the middle.

Here the CDR3 DNA reads TGTGCCAGCAGCTTAGTAGGGACAGGGGGCGAAAAACTGTTTTTT. It specifies CASSLVGTGGEKLFF. The rearrangement uses TRBV11-2 and TRBJ1-4, with 12 bases matching TRBD1. Germline V gene data show CDR1 as SGHAT and CDR2 as FQNNGV. Losses at the gene ends were 1 base for V and 8 bases for J; bases not matched to a gene: 2. There are 15 residues in the CDR3.

The table lists this clonotype with a few counts. The gene calls are TRBV11-2 and TRBJ2-7; TRBD1 is a possible D gene (6 bases). V lost 4 bases and J lost 6, with 22 bases in between. Germline V gene data show CDR1 as SGHAT and CDR2 as FQNNGV. This CDR3 region has 16 residues. CDR3 coding DNA: TGTGCCAGCAGCTGGACCTCATTGGGGGACAACTCCGAGCAGTACTTC. This codes for CASSWTSLGDNSEQYF.

The chain has TRBV5-1 and TRBJ2-4; the match to TRBD1 covers 8 bases. Trimming at V came to 4 bases and at J to 2 bases, leaving 8 bases not matched to a gene. From germline, CDR1 is SGHRS and CDR2 YFSETQ. The CDR3 is 16 residues long. The DNA for the CDR3 is TGCGCCAGCAGCAACCCGGACAGGGACTCCAAAAACATTCAGTACTTC. Protein: CASSNPDRDSKNIQYF.

Ten or more counts support this clonotype. V gene TRBV5-1 combines with J gene TRBJ2-5, with 8 bases matching TRBD1. Germline values: CDR1 SGHRS, CDR2 YFSETQ. The CDR3 runs 14 residues. V lost 4 bases and J lost 5; bases outside the gene matches: 7. The CDR3 reads CASSPGQGEETQYF. The CDR3 nucleotides read TGCGCCAGCAGCCCTGGACAGGGTGAGGAGACCCAGTACTTC.

This chain uses TRBV11-2 with TRBJ2-7; 7 bases map to TRBD1. This CDR3 contains 18 residues. J was trimmed by 6 bases and V by 4 bases; bases with no gene match: 21. CDR1 and CDR2 (germline): SGHAT, FQNNGV. The CDR3 region is CASSSRDRWSLANTEQYF. The CDR3 DNA reads TGTGCCAGCAGCTCACGGGACAGATGGTCTCTCGCTAATACCGAGCAGTACTTC.

This rearrangement joins TRBV3-1 to TRBJ2-1, with 9 bases matching TRBD1. This CDR3 comprises 15 residues. The V and J ends lost 4 bases and 6 bases, in that order; junction bases with no gene match: 7. The germline gives CDR1 LGHDT, CDR2 YNNKEL (reference sequence). The chain's CDR3 is CASSLSGTGFNEQFF. CDR3 coding DNA: TGTGCCAGCAGCCTCTCGGGGACAGGGTTCAATGAGCAGTTCTTC.

This clonotype was counted between two and nine times. The CDR3 is CASSSFSGGNEQFF. The CDR3 DNA is TGTGCCAGCAGCTCGTTTAGCGGGGGGAATGAGCAGTTCTTC. This rearrangement joins TRBV11-2 to TRBJ2-1, with 10 nucleotides matching TRBD2. Germline values: CDR1 SGHAT, CDR2 FQNNGV. Trimming took 4 bases from V and 7 from J; bases not matched to a gene: 4. This CDR3 contains 14 residues.

CDR3 DNA sequence: TGTGCCAGCAGTGTTGGACTCACAGAGCAGTTCTTC. Its protein product is CASSVGLTEQFF. The chain links TRBV25-1 to TRBJ2-1; D is perhaps TRBD2 (5 bases). The CDR3 length is 12 residues. Per germline, CDR1 MGHDK and CDR2 SYGVNS. V lost 4 bases and J 10 bases, leaving 11 bases between the germline ends.

This clonotype was found a few times. This sequence joins TRBV14 and TRBJ1-2, with D hard to call. CDR3 length: 14 amino acids. Trimming removed 2 bases at V and 4 bases at J, with 11 bases between. Germline V gives CDR1 SGHDN, CDR2 FVKESK. The CDR3 reads CASSQISGSYGYTF. CDR3 in DNA: TGTGCCAGCAGCCAAATCAGTGGGAGCTATGGCTACACCTTC.

This chain connects TRBV20-1 to TRBJ2-2; D might be TRBD2 (5 bases). V lost 0 bases to trimming and J lost 0 bases, with 14 bases between them. CDR1 and CDR2 (germline): DFQATT, SNEGSKA (reference sequence). The length of the CDR3 is 17 residues. CDR3 residues: CSARDRRTPANTGELFF. DNA for the CDR3: TGCAGTGCTAGAGATCGTCGGACTCCGGCGAACACCGGGGAGCTGTTTTTT.

The table lists this clonotype with a few counts. V is TRBV2 and J is TRBJ2-1; D ambiguous. The CDR3 sequence is 12 residues long. V was pared by 2 bases and J by 15 bases, with 14 bases between. The germline V gene encodes CDR1 SNHLY and CDR2 FYNNEI. CDR3 coding DNA: TGTGCCAGCAGTGAACGGTCTCTCCAAACGTTCTTC. Amino acids: CASSERSLQTFF. Together with reference TRBV2 and TRBJ2-1, the CDR3 gives the full variable domain: EPEVTQTPSHQVTQMGQEVILRCVPISNHLYFYWYRQILGQKVEFLVSFYNNEISEKSEIFDDQFSVERPDGSNFTLKIRSTKLEDSAMYFCASSERSLQTFFGPGTRLTVL.

The rearrangement uses TRBV20-1 and TRBJ2-2; 7 positions match TRBD2. J lost 0 bases, V lost 5 bases, and 3 bases had no gene match. Per germline, CDR1 DFQATT and CDR2 SNEGSKA (reference sequence). The CDR3 spans 14 residues. This CDR3 is CSASLATNTGELFF. The CDR3 nucleotides are TGCAGTGCTTCACTAGCGACGAACACCGGGGAGCTGTTTTTT.